Below are 14 T cell receptor beta chains sequenced from a single sample in a study of OX40 agonist ivuxolimab in advanced cancers. Method: immunoSEQ multiplex PCR; TCRdb's copy keeps in-frame clones and lacks some. This sample has 35,000 to 50,000 clones; about 93% occur once, and the top ten carry 22%. Sample: CD4+ or CD8+ T cells sorted from blood, taken in a trial of the OX40 agonist ivuxolimab. These receptors were obtained from an adult with an advanced solid tumor such as melanoma, head and neck, liver or kidney cancer.

The gene calls are TRBV28 and TRBJ1-5, with D hard to call. There are 15 residues in the CDR3. V gave up 6 bases and J gave up 0 bases, with 12 bases separating them. Germline V gives CDR1 MDHEN, CDR2 SYDVKM. The CDR3: CASRRTTYSNQPQHF. CDR3 coding DNA: TGTGCCAGCAGGAGGACGACGTATAGCAATCAGCCCCAGCATTTT.

V usage is TRBV7-9 and J usage is TRBJ2-7; 8 bases match TRBD2. V lost 5 bases to trimming and J lost 7 bases; unmatched junction nucleotides: 13. This CDR3 comprises 15 residues. CDR1 and CDR2 from the germline V gene are SEHNR and FQNEAQ (reference sequence). The CDR3 coding sequence is TGTGCCAGCAGCCCTATGTCGGGAGGGATCTCGGAGCAGTACTTC. It translates to CASSPMSGGISEQYF.

The chain carries TRBV5-1 and TRBJ2-7; D might be TRBD2 (7 bases). The V gene's germline CDR1 is SGHRS and CDR2 YFSETQ. The CDR3 is 15 amino acids. V was cut by 4 bases and J by 2 bases, with 16 bases left in between. DNA of the CDR3: TGCGCCAGCAGCCCCCCGGGGGGCCCAACCTACGAGCAGTACTTC. It codes for CASSPPGGPTYEQYF.

The chain employs TRBV2 and TRBJ2-1, with 10 bases fitting TRBD1. The ends lost 3 bases at V and 10 bases at J; junction bases unmatched: 6. The CDR3 loop spans 14 amino acids. Germline CDR1 SNHLY, CDR2 FYNNEI. CDR3 coding DNA: TGTGCCAGCAGTGATGGGACAGGGGCGAAAGAGCAGTTCTTC. The encoded protein is CASSDGTGAKEQFF. The full variable domain, completed using reference TRBV2 and TRBJ2-1, is EPEVTQTPSHQVTQMGQEVILRCVPISNHLYFYWYRQILGQKVEFLVSFYNNEISEKSEIFDDQFSVERPDGSNFTLKIRSTKLEDSAMYFCASSDGTGAKEQFFGPGTRLTVL.

The gene calls are TRBV7-9 and TRBJ2-1; 7 positions agree with TRBD2. CDR3 length equals 15 residues. J lost 0 bases, V lost 4 bases, and 3 bases had no gene match. From germline, CDR1 is SEHNR and CDR2 FQNEAQ (reference sequence). The CDR3 loop is CASSSLAPSYNEQFF. The CDR3 bases are TGTGCCAGCAGCTCACTAGCGCCCTCCTACAATGAGCAGTTCTTC.

The chain uses TRBV5-8 and TRBJ1-2, with 9 bases that match TRBD1. Germline loops: CDR1 SGHTS, CDR2 YDEGEE. CDR3 length: 13 amino acids. Trimming cost V 4 bases and J 6 bases; bases outside gene matches: 4. The CDR3 region is CASSQQGADGYTF. For the CDR3, the DNA is TGTGCCAGCAGCCAACAGGGGGCGGATGGCTACACCTTC. The full variable domain, with the rest looked up from reference TRBV5-8 and TRBJ1-2, is EAGVTQSPTHLIKTRGQQATLRCSPISGHTSVYWYQQALGLGLQFLLWYDEGEERNRGNFPPRFSGRQFPNYSSELNVNALELEDSALYLCASSQQGADGYTFGSGTRLTVV.

The V gene is TRBV28, the J gene TRBJ1-4, with D uncertain. The CDR3 loop spans 19 amino acids. Germline values: CDR1 MDHEN, CDR2 SYDVKM. The germline V and J ends were trimmed by 5 bases and 4 bases, with 26 bases remaining between them. For the CDR3, the DNA is TGTGCCAGCAGTCCAATTTCCTTCAGCTCGTTCTCGTTTAATGAAAAACTGTTTTTT. Translation gives CASSPISFSSFSFNEKLFF.

The chain joins TRBV27 to TRBJ2-7; 8 bases fit TRBD2. The CDR3 contains 14 residues. The trim removed 5 bases at V and 1 base at J, leaving 4 bases unmatched. CDR1 and CDR2 from the germline V gene are MNHEY and SMNVEV (reference sequence). This chain's CDR3 is CASSRGGTSYEQYF. CDR3 coding DNA: TGTGCCAGCAGTCGGGGGGGGACTTCCTACGAGCAGTACTTC.

The chain employs TRBV27 and TRBJ1-4, with D maybe TRBD1 (5 bases). Germline V lookup: CDR1 MNHEY, CDR2 SMNVEV (reference sequence). The CDR3 contains 16 residues. V lost 3 bases to trimming and J lost 0 bases, with 11 bases between them. CDR3 region: CASSFASGATNEKLFF. In nucleotides, the CDR3 is TGTGCCAGCAGTTTCGCCTCGGGGGCAACTAATGAAAAACTGTTTTTT. The whole variable domain, filled in from reference TRBV27 and TRBJ1-4, reads EAQVTQNPRYLITVTGKKLTVTCSQNMNHEYMSWYRQDPGLGLRQIYYSMNVEVTDKGDVPEGYKVSRKEKRNFPLILESPSPNQTSLYFCASSFASGATNEKLFFGSGTQLSVL.

V gene TRBV30 combines with J gene TRBJ1-1; a possible D gene is TRBD1 (6 bases). Germline CDR1 reads GTSNPN; CDR2 reads SVGIG (reference sequence). V was clipped by 4 bases and J by 2 bases, with 17 bases between them. The CDR3 is made up of 15 amino acids. CDR3 loop: CAWTSGAGGNTEAFF. The CDR3 DNA sequence: TGTGCCTGGACATCGGGGGCGGGGGGTAACACTGAAGCTTTCTTT.

The chain has TRBV6-6 and TRBJ1-2; D possibly corresponds to TRBD1 (5 bases). The CDR3 has 13 residues. CDR1 and CDR2 from the germline V gene are MNHNY and SVGAGI (reference sequence). Trimming shortened V by 7 bases and J by 4 bases, and 13 bases separated the two germline ends. The CDR3 loop reads CASKVGRSYGYTF. CDR3 DNA sequence: TGTGCCAGCAAGGTGGGACGTAGCTATGGCTACACCTTC.

The CDR3 region is CASSSHVPPTDSYNEQFF. CDR3 DNA sequence: TGTGCCAGCAGCTCCCACGTACCGCCCACGGACTCCTACAATGAGCAGTTCTTC. V gene TRBV5-4 combines with J gene TRBJ2-1; D is unclear. Trimming took 3 bases from V and 0 from J, leaving 19 bases between them. CDR3 size: 18 residues. Germline CDR1 SGHNT, CDR2 YYREEE (reference sequence).

V usage is TRBV4-1 and J usage is TRBJ1-4; a weak D match, TRBD1 (6 bases). The V end was cut by 4 bases, the J end by 4 bases, with 10 bases between. CDR3 length: 14 residues. Germline CDR1 is MGHRA and CDR2 is YSYEKL. CDR3 loop: CASSLIQGNEKLFF. CDR3 nucleotides: TGCGCCAGCAGCCTAATACAGGGTAATGAAAAACTGTTTTTT.

The chain has TRBV9 and TRBJ2-7; 10 nucleotides align to TRBD1. The V and J ends lost 4 bases and 3 bases, in that order; junction bases with no gene match: 4. CDR3 length equals 14 residues. Germline values: CDR1 SGDLS, CDR2 YYNGEE. CDR3 coding DNA: TGTGCCAGCAGCCCCGGGACAGGGGACTACGAGCAGTACTTC. Amino acids: CASSPGTGDYEQYF.